This T cell receptor (beta chain) was found in a study of identifying expanded T cells in peripheral blood (dated by TCRdb to between 2018 and 2020). Study-level background: Technical replicates were generated by sequencing separate aliquots of the same genomic DNA pool, and four replicates were compared pairwise. Overall study results and their limits: For all healthy donors, the variance in clone template counts between two-week samples rose significantly as total template count increased. The binomial model flagged 0.9 to 1.5 differentially abundant clones between technical replicates, compared with about 17 over about two weeks and 19 over approximately four weeks. Across all healthy-donor time intervals, the beta-binomial model significantly lowered both the number of clones called differentially abundant and the false-positive rate. The authors expected that biological variance in healthy repertoires might rise further over much longer intervals, such as months to years.

The germline V and J ends show losses of 6 bases and 4 bases respectively, and no gene match explains 4 bases of the junction. Taken from the germline V gene, the CDR1 and CDR2 loops are MNHNS and SASEGT. The CDR3 starts with the cysteine, ends with the phenylalanine, and has 14 residues. The entry retains the CDR3 DNA only, 42 bases that are in frame from base 1. The immunoSEQ Assay, which relies on bias-controlled multiplex PCR amplification of genomic DNA, was used to profile TCRbeta CDR3 regions. The study's own analysis went as follows. To quantify the absolute abundance of each unique TCRbeta CDR3 region, the sequences were collapsed and filtered. Differential abundance was tested with two models: a binomial (Fisher-equivalent) model and a beta-binomial model that adds time-dependent variance fitted from healthy donors. Clones with fewer than 5 combined templates were excluded, and clones with Benjamini-Hochberg FDR below 0.01 were called differentially abundant. Beta-binomial variance was modeled as a function of total template count across the two samples using the form v = (b*log(k)+a)^2. TCRdb provides this immuneACCESS table in a form limited to in-frame rearrangements. Some clones are lacking; in checked studies, under half of them reflect an unresolved V gene, and why the rest are absent is not known. For V, J and clone size, that table is used; D and trimming come from the DNA. For this sample there are about 82,000 clones; 70% to 90% appear just once. The top ten clones comprise roughly 7% of the sample.

This clone was counted a few times. The target of this receptor is not known. No base qualities exist here, and no much larger clone lies one base off it. During the collection period, no infections or other immune events were recorded for the healthy donors. To calibrate time-dependent variance in a beta-binomial model of T-cell clone differential abundance, blood repertoires from healthy donors were used as a training cohort. The training cohort was composed of approximately ten healthy donors, 3 female and 7 male. Donor ages ranged from roughly 25 to 65 years, with an average of about 44 years. Obtained from a commercial supplier, whole blood was collected from each healthy donor at three time points set around 2 weeks apart. For immunosequencing, genomic DNA was extracted from whole blood that had not been sorted.

The chain links TRBV6-1 with TRBJ1-2; 11 bases in between match TRBD1. The sequence derives from a person aged 18 to 69 in good health. Source material: blood. CDR3 protein: CASRGQGAVYGYTF. The DNA is as follows: TGTGCCAGCAGAGGACAGGGGGCGGTCTATGGCTACACCTTC.